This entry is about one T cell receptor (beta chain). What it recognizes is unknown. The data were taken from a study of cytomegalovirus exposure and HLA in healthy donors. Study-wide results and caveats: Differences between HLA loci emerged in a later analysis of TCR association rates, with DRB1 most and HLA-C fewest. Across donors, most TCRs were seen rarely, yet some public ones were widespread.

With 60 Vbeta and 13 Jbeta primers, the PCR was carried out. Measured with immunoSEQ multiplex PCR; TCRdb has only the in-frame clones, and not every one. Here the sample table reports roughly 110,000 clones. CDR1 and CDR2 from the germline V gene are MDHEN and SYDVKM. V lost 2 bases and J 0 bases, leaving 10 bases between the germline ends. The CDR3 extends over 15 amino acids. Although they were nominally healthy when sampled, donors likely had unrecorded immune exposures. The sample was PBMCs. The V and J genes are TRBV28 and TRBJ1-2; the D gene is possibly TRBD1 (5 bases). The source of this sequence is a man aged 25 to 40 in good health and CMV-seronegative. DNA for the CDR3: TGTGCCAGCAGTTTAACAGGCGGAACTAACTATGGCTACACCTTC. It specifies CASSLTGGTNYGYTF.